Each of the 17 T cell receptor beta chains below was sequenced from the same sample in a study of PD-L1 blockade in urothelial cancer. Time point defined: peripheral blood 6 weeks after treatment start. Generated by immunoSEQ multiplex PCR, the TCRdb table keeps only in-frame clones and is missing some. Altogether tens of thousands of clones are present, 85% being singletons, with the ten largest covering roughly 2.5%. The source material was PBMCs, sampled around atezolizumab (anti-PD-L1) treatment. These TCRs come from a man in his 70s with urothelial cancer.

The chain joins TRBV7-2 to TRBJ2-7; 7 nucleotides line up with TRBD2. The CDR3 is made up of 15 amino acids. Germline V lookup: CDR1 SGHTA, CDR2 FQGNSA. Unmatched junction bases numbered 8, after V lost 1 base and J lost 5 bases. CDR3 protein: CASSLGLGGFDEQYF. The CDR3 nucleotides read TGTGCCAGCAGCTTAGGGCTGGGGGGGTTTGACGAGCAGTACTTC. Drawing the rest from reference TRBV7-2 and TRBJ2-7, the complete variable domain is GAGVSQSPSNKVTEKGKDVELRCDPISGHTALYWYRQSLGQGLEFLIYFQGNSAPDKSGLPSDRFSAERTGGSVSTLTIQRTQQEDSAVYLCASSLGLGGFDEQYFGPGTRLTVT.

CDR3 sequence: CASSAWQGNTEAFF. The CDR3 bases are TGTGCCAGCAGTGCCTGGCAGGGGAACACTGAAGCTTTCTTT. This rearrangement joins TRBV2 to TRBJ1-1; a possible D gene is TRBD1 (5 bases). V was shortened by 4 bases and J by 1 base, with 10 bases between the two germline ends. CDR1 and CDR2 from the germline V gene are SNHLY and FYNNEI. This CDR3 is 14 amino acids long. The whole variable domain, remainder taken from reference TRBV2 and TRBJ1-1, is EPEVTQTPSHQVTQMGQEVILRCVPISNHLYFYWYRQILGQKVEFLVSFYNNEISEKSEIFDDQFSVERPDGSNFTLKIRSTKLEDSAMYFCASSAWQGNTEAFFGQGTRLTVV.

The V gene is TRBV7-2, the J gene TRBJ1-2; D gene unclear. The CDR3 runs 13 residues. Trimming took off 4 bases at V and 4 bases at J, with 10 bases between the two ends. Germline CDR1 SGHTA, CDR2 FQGNSA. CDR3 protein: CASSSSNLYGYTF. The CDR3 DNA sequence: TGTGCCAGCAGCTCCAGTAACCTCTATGGCTACACCTTC.

The chain links TRBV25-1 to TRBJ1-4, with TRBD1 identical over 7 bases. Germline CDR1 and CDR2: MGHDK and SYGVNS. The J segment lost 4 bases and the V segment lost 1 base, leaving 9 bases of the junction unmatched. The CDR3 length is 17 residues. CDR3 sequence reads: CASSESAGGTFNEKLFF. The CDR3 DNA sequence: TGTGCCAGCAGTGAATCGGCAGGGGGAACCTTTAATGAAAAACTGTTTTTT.

V gene TRBV6-1 combines with J gene TRBJ2-1, with 8 bases aligning to TRBD1. V lost 3 bases to trimming and J lost 3 bases; unmatched junction nucleotides: 1. This CDR3 contains 14 residues. Germline-derived CDR1 and CDR2 are MNHNS and SASEGT. DNA of the CDR3: TGTGCCAGCAGTGACAGGGGGCTCTACAATGAGCAGTTCTTC. Translated, it gives CASSDRGLYNEQFF.

This chain connects TRBV27 to TRBJ2-7, with TRBD2 matching over 9 bases. CDR3 size: 14 residues. Germline V gene data show CDR1 as MNHEY and CDR2 as SMNVEV (reference sequence). The ends lost 2 bases at V and 1 base at J; junction bases unmatched: 0. The CDR3 sequence: CASSLLAGSYEQYF. The CDR3 nucleotides are TGTGCCAGCAGTTTACTAGCGGGATCCTACGAGCAGTACTTC.

This clone was observed a handful of times. V gene TRBV28 combines with J gene TRBJ2-2; 8 bases map to TRBD1. V lost 2 bases and J lost 5; bases outside the gene matches: 4. CDR1 and CDR2 from the germline V gene are MDHEN and SYDVKM. The CDR3 length is 15 residues. CDR3 loop: CASSLGQGATGELFF. In DNA form, the CDR3 reads TGTGCCAGCAGTTTAGGCCAGGGGGCTACCGGGGAGCTGTTTTTT.

V and J are TRBV7-2 and TRBJ2-1; 7 bases map to TRBD2. With 7 bases clipped from V and 15 bases from J, the junction kept 15 bases outside the gene matches. CDR1 is SGHTA and CDR2 is FQGNSA in the germline V gene. This CDR3 region has 13 residues. The CDR3 DNA sequence: TGTGCCAGCAATCTCTCGGGGAGGGGAAGTTCGTTCTTC. Amino acid sequence: CASNLSGRGSSFF.

The chain uses TRBV6-1 and TRBJ2-5, with D perhaps matching TRBD2 (6 bases). CDR3 length: 14 residues. Per the germline V gene, CDR1 is MNHNS and CDR2 is SASEGT. V gave up 7 bases and J gave up 2 bases, with 14 bases separating them. In nucleotides, the CDR3 is TGTGCCAGCACCGACTGGAGGGGACAAGAGACCCAGTACTTC. Translation gives CASTDWRGQETQYF.

The rearrangement uses TRBV5-1 and TRBJ2-3, with TRBD2 matching over 8 bases. Germline V gene data show CDR1 as SGHRS and CDR2 as YFSETQ. The CDR3 is 14 residues long. Trimming took 6 bases from V and 4 from J; bases not matched to a gene: 7. CDR3 protein: CASKREGPADTQYF. CDR3 nucleotides: TGCGCCAGCAAACGGGAGGGACCGGCAGATACGCAGTATTTT. Full variable domain (rest looked up from reference TRBV5-1 and TRBJ2-3): KAGVTQTPRYLIKTRGQQVTLSCSPISGHRSVSWYQQTPGQGLQFLFEYFSETQRNKGNFPGRFSGRQFSNSRSEMNVSTLELGDSALYLCASKREGPADTQYFGPGTRLTVL.

J is TRBJ1-2 and V is TRBV6-1; TRBD1 aligns across 7 bases. Germline V CDR1 and CDR2: MNHNS, SASEGT. CDR3 length equals 13 residues. V was pared by 4 bases and J by 4 bases, with 3 bases of the junction left unmatched. CDR3: CASSGQGGYGYTF. The CDR3 DNA follows: TGTGCCAGCAGTGGACAGGGAGGCTATGGCTACACCTTC.

This chain connects TRBV15 to TRBJ2-2, with D perhaps matching TRBD2 (6 bases). The CDR3 is 15 residues long. Germline V CDR1 and CDR2: LNHNV, YYDKDF (reference sequence). The germline V and J ends were trimmed by 6 bases and 1 base, with 12 bases remaining between them. In DNA, the CDR3 is TGTGCCACCAGGTGGGGGGAGAAGAACACCGGGGAGCTGTTTTTT. Amino acid sequence: CATRWGEKNTGELFF.

The gene calls are TRBV5-1 and TRBJ2-2, with D perhaps matching TRBD1 (6 bases). This CDR3 region has 15 residues. Germline V gene sequence: CDR1 SGHRS, CDR2 YFSETQ. Trimming pared 0 bases from V and 0 bases from J, leaving 6 bases between. The CDR3 loop is CASSLEGANTGELFF. Here the CDR3 DNA reads TGCGCCAGCAGCTTGGAGGGGGCGAACACCGGGGAGCTGTTTTTT.

The V and J genes are TRBV30 and TRBJ1-2; 11 bases line up with TRBD1. The V segment lost 1 base and the J segment 3 bases; nucleotides outside the gene matches: 1. Germline V gene sequence: CDR1 GTSNPN, CDR2 SVGIG (reference sequence). CDR3 length: 14 amino acids. This chain's CDR3 is CAWSGGQGDYGYTF. For the CDR3, the DNA is TGTGCCTGGAGTGGGGGACAGGGGGACTATGGCTACACCTTC.

This CDR3 reads CASSLASGSTEQYF. CDR3 DNA: TGCGCCAGCAGCTTGGCTAGCGGGAGTACCGAGCAGTACTTC. The V gene is TRBV5-1, the J gene TRBJ2-7; TRBD2 aligns across 10 bases. The V gene's germline CDR1 is SGHRS and CDR2 YFSETQ. The CDR3 loop spans 14 amino acids. The J segment lost 6 bases and the V segment lost 0 bases, leaving 3 bases of the junction unmatched.

The rearrangement joins TRBV30 to TRBJ1-2, with D unclear. The V end lost 0 bases, the J end lost 4 bases, and 12 bases lay between the germline ends. CDR1 is GTSNPN and CDR2 is SVGIG in the germline V gene (reference sequence). The CDR3 spans 14 residues. CDR3 DNA sequence: TGTGCCTGGAGTGTCCGTGGGCAGCCCTATGGCTACACCTTC. It translates to CAWSVRGQPYGYTF.

This chain uses TRBV7-6 with TRBJ2-3, with a possible D match to TRBD2 (6 bases). This CDR3 is 16 amino acids long. V lost 4 bases to trimming and J lost 3 bases, with 17 bases between them. Germline V lookup: CDR1 SGHVS, CDR2 FNYEAQ. The CDR3 spells CASSSDQGGETDTQYF. DNA of the CDR3: TGTGCCAGCAGCTCTGATCAGGGAGGAGAAACAGATACGCAGTATTTT.